Below, 29 T cell receptor beta chains from the same sample are listed, as sequenced in a study of PD-1 blockade in classical Hodgkin lymphoma. Time point in this sample: cycle 4 day 1 (C4D1), after five to seven weeks of nivolumab. All trial patients relapsed after autologous stem cell transplantation. Sequenced by immunoSEQ multiplex PCR; TCRdb stores in-frame clones only, minus some. The table lists tens of thousands of clones, about 77% of them singletons. The starting material was peripheral blood mononuclear cells (PBMCs), obtained before the fourth cycle of nivolumab. These receptors came from a human donor with classical Hodgkin lymphoma.

The chain uses TRBV21-1 and TRBJ2-1; the table's D call TRBD2 went unverified against the DNA. TRBV21-1 counts as a pseudogene. The CDR3 spans 16 residues. The CDR3 is CASSKASLAIYNEQFF. In DNA form, the CDR3 reads TGTGCCAGCAGCAAAGCCAGTCTAGCGATATACAATGAGCAGTTCTTC.

The chain is built from TRBV2 and TRBJ2-3, with D unresolved. Germline CDR1 SNHLY, CDR2 FYNNEI. The CDR3 consists of 12 residues. V lost 7 bases, J lost 0 bases, and 5 bases lay in between. This CDR3 reads CASTFSTDTQYF. The CDR3 DNA reads TGTGCCAGCACTTTTAGCACAGATACGCAGTATTTT. The complete variable domain, with remaining parts taken from reference TRBV2 and TRBJ2-3, reads EPEVTQTPSHQVTQMGQEVILRCVPISNHLYFYWYRQILGQKVEFLVSFYNNEISEKSEIFDDQFSVERPDGSNFTLKIRSTKLEDSAMYFCASTFSTDTQYFGPGTRLTVL.

This chain connects TRBV12-5 to TRBJ2-3; D is ambiguous. The CDR3 spans 11 residues. The germline gives CDR1 LGHNT, CDR2 FRNRAP. Trimming took off 5 bases at V and 9 bases at J, with 9 bases between the two ends. The CDR3 protein is CASGTSETQYF. The CDR3 DNA follows: TGTGCTAGTGGTACCTCCGAGACGCAGTATTTT. Complete variable domain (other parts from reference TRBV12-5 and TRBJ2-3): DARVTQTPRHKVTEMGQEVTMRCQPILGHNTVFWYRQTMMQGLELLAYFRNRAPLDDSGMPKDRFSAEMPDATLATLKIQPSEPRDSAVYFCASGTSETQYFGPGTRLTVL.

The chain is built from TRBV10-3 and TRBJ1-2; 7 bases match TRBD1. Germline V gene data show CDR1 as ENHRY and CDR2 as SYGVKD. V lost 5 bases to trimming and J lost 3 bases; unmatched junction nucleotides: 12. The CDR3 spans 16 residues. The DNA for the CDR3 is TGTGCCATCAGTCCGGCGGTAGGGGGCGCCGACTATGGCTACACCTTC. Translated, it gives CAISPAVGGADYGYTF.

This clone was seen a few times. The chain joins TRBV11-2 to TRBJ2-7; 10 bases align to TRBD1. Germline assignment: CDR1 SGHAT and CDR2 FQNNGV. Losses at the gene ends were 1 base for V and 5 bases for J; bases not matched to a gene: 5. This CDR3 spans 15 amino acids. CDR3 sequence: CASSLAGTGVDEQYF. For the CDR3, the DNA is TGTGCCAGCAGCTTAGCAGGGACAGGGGTCGACGAGCAGTACTTC.

The CDR3 protein is CASSGTGRGQPQHF. The CDR3 DNA reads TGTGCCAGCTCGGGGACAGGGAGAGGTCAGCCCCAGCATTTT. This chain links TRBV18 with TRBJ1-5, with 9 bases lining up with TRBD1. Germline assignment: CDR1 KGHSH and CDR2 LQKENI. The CDR3 spans 14 residues. The ends lost 6 bases at V and 6 bases at J; junction bases unmatched: 6. Looking up the rest from reference TRBV18 and TRBJ1-5 gives the full variable domain: NAGVMQNPRHLVRRRGQEARLRCSPMKGHSHVYWYRQLPEEGLKFMVYLQKENIIDESGMPKERFSAEFPKEGPSILRIQQVVRGDSAAYFCASSGTGRGQPQHFGDGTRLSIL.

This clone showed up just a few times. The chain joins TRBV5-1 to TRBJ1-1; TRBD1 matches at 7 bases. Per the germline V gene, CDR1 is SGHRS and CDR2 is YFSETQ. Losses at the gene ends were 5 bases for V and 0 bases for J; bases not matched to a gene: 1. The CDR3 covers 13 residues. This CDR3 reads CASSGTVNTEAFF. As DNA, the CDR3 is TGCGCCAGCAGTGGGACAGTGAACACTGAAGCTTTCTTT.

The CDR3 nucleotides are TGTGCCAGCAGCTTCTCAGGGGGGTTCGCCAATGAGCAGTTCTTC. Protein product: CASSFSGGFANEQFF. The V gene is TRBV7-2, the J gene TRBJ2-1, with a possible D match to TRBD1 (7 bases). This CDR3 region has 15 residues. CDR1 is SGHTA, CDR2 FQGNSA, per germline. V lost 3 bases and J 6 bases, leaving 15 bases between the germline ends.

The chain couples TRBV5-1 to TRBJ1-3, with TRBD1 matching 7 bases. This CDR3 region has 15 residues. Per the germline V gene, CDR1 is SGHRS and CDR2 is YFSETQ. J was trimmed by 1 base and V by 3 bases; bases with no gene match: 4. Here the CDR3 DNA reads TGCGCCAGCAGCTCAACAGGGGTTTCTGGAAACACCATATATTTT. Its translation: CASSSTGVSGNTIYF.

This chain links TRBV7-8 with TRBJ1-5; TRBD1 agrees at 7 bases. J lost 5 bases, V lost 1 base, and 2 bases had no gene match. From germline, CDR1 is SGHVS and CDR2 FQNEAQ. The CDR3 is made up of 14 amino acids. CDR3 nucleotides: TGTGCCAGCAGCTTAGTACAGGGGCATCAGCCCCAGCATTTT. It yields the protein CASSLVQGHQPQHF.

The chain couples TRBV19 to TRBJ2-1; TRBD2 matches 9 bases. V lost 5 bases to trimming and J lost 0 bases; unmatched junction nucleotides: 2. CDR3 length: 15 residues. In germline, CDR1 is LNHDA, CDR2 SQIVND (reference sequence). The CDR3 region has the DNA TGTGCCAGTAGTGGTAGCGGGGGCTCCTACAATGAGCAGTTCTTC. This translates into CASSGSGGSYNEQFF.

The rearrangement links TRBV6-5 to TRBJ2-7; D gene unclear. CDR3 length: 14 amino acids. With 3 bases removed from V and 6 bases from J, the gap between germline ends came to 15 bases. Germline CDR1 reads MNHEY; CDR2 reads SVGAGI. CDR3 protein: CASSYEARSGEQYF. As DNA, the CDR3 is TGTGCCAGCAGTTATGAGGCCAGATCGGGCGAGCAGTACTTC.

The table lists this clone with many counts. In the same sample, other DNA sequences code for this CDR3. J is TRBJ1-2 and V is TRBV7-9; no reliable D call. The CDR3 runs 12 residues. Germline lookup yields CDR1 SEHNR and CDR2 FQNEAQ (reference sequence). V lost 0 bases and J lost 5, with 4 bases in between. The CDR3 spells CASSLASYGYTF. CDR3 DNA: TGTGCCAGCAGCTTAGCGTCTTATGGCTACACCTTC.

The chain links TRBV10-3 to TRBJ1-5; 7 nucleotides match TRBD1. The CDR3 totals 13 residues. In germline, CDR1 is ENHRY, CDR2 SYGVKD. The V and J ends lost 5 bases and 2 bases, in that order; junction bases with no gene match: 0. This chain's CDR3 is CAISTGGNQPQHF. Here the CDR3 DNA reads TGTGCCATCAGTACAGGGGGCAATCAGCCCCAGCATTTT.

V and J are TRBV9 and TRBJ2-7; 11 bases match TRBD2. Trimming removed 0 bases from V and 4 bases from J; junction bases left unmatched: 3. This CDR3 spans 15 amino acids. CDR1 and CDR2 (germline): SGDLS, YYNGEE. CDR3 nucleotides: TGTGCCAGCAGCGTAGCCACTAGCGGGGGTTACGAGCAGTACTTC. Translation gives CASSVATSGGYEQYF.

A few counts support this clone. The chain recombines TRBV19 with TRBJ1-1; the D is unclear. Germline values: CDR1 LNHDA, CDR2 SQIVND (reference sequence). The CDR3 extends over 14 amino acids. The V and J ends lost 1 base and 2 bases respectively, with 8 bases between them. CDR3 coding DNA: TGTGCCAGTAGTATAGTGGCAGTTAACACTGAAGCTTTCTTT. Translation: CASSIVAVNTEAFF.

The table lists this clone with a few counts. V usage is TRBV9 and J usage is TRBJ1-2; 8 nucleotides agree with TRBD1. Unmatched junction bases numbered 11, after V lost 3 bases and J lost 7 bases. This CDR3 has 15 residues. CDR1 is SGDLS and CDR2 is YYNGEE in the germline V gene. This chain's CDR3 is CASSETDRGQGGYTF. The DNA of the CDR3 is TGTGCCAGCAGCGAGACCGACAGGGGACAAGGTGGCTACACCTTC.

This clone has only one observation. The chain has TRBV5-4 and TRBJ2-6; 7 nucleotides line up with TRBD1. Germline loops: CDR1 SGHNT, CDR2 YYREEE (reference sequence). J lost 0 bases, V lost 1 base, and 4 bases had no gene match. This CDR3 is built from 17 residues. This CDR3 is CASSLRGPRSGANVLTF. CDR3 sequence (DNA): TGTGCCAGCAGCTTGAGGGGGCCGCGCTCTGGGGCCAACGTCCTGACTTTC.

The chain carries TRBV9 and TRBJ2-1; 8 bases are shared with TRBD2. The CDR3 contains 15 residues. Germline lookup yields CDR1 SGDLS and CDR2 YYNGEE. V lost 6 bases, J lost 2 bases, and 7 bases stayed unmatched. CDR3 protein: CASTPAGVTYNEQFF. As DNA, the CDR3 is TGTGCCAGCACCCCAGCGGGAGTAACCTACAATGAGCAGTTCTTC.

The J gene is TRBJ1-5, the V gene TRBV7-2; no definite D call. V lost 4 bases and J 0 bases, leaving 10 bases between the germline ends. The CDR3 runs to 15 residues. Germline loops: CDR1 SGHTA, CDR2 FQGNSA. CDR3 protein: CASSSDPNSNQPQHF. DNA of the CDR3: TGTGCCAGCAGCTCCGACCCAAATAGCAATCAGCCCCAGCATTTT.

This clone has a handful of counts. This chain joins TRBV7-3 and TRBJ2-3; no clear D gene. The CDR3 runs to 13 residues. Trimming shortened V by 0 bases and J by 3 bases, and 4 bases separated the two germline ends. Germline CDR1 is SGHTA and CDR2 is FQGTGA. This CDR3 is CASSLTATDTQYF. The CDR3 coding sequence is TGTGCCAGCAGCTTAACAGCAACAGATACGCAGTATTTT.

The chain recombines TRBV27 with TRBJ2-3; 7 nucleotides align to TRBD2. J was trimmed by 7 bases and V by 4 bases; bases with no gene match: 17. Germline V gives CDR1 MNHEY, CDR2 SMNVEV (reference sequence). The CDR3 length is 17 residues. The CDR3 DNA sequence: TGTGCCAGCAGTTCCTCCGGGACTACCCTTGGTGTGAATACGCAGTATTTT. It specifies CASSSSGTTLGVNTQYF.

V and J are TRBV4-2 and TRBJ1-4; 9 bases are a match to TRBD1. CDR1 is LGHNA, CDR2 YNFKEQ, per germline. This CDR3 has 16 residues. With 5 bases clipped from V and 2 bases from J, the junction kept 6 bases outside the gene matches. The CDR3 sequence is CASSNHRGQTNEKLFF. The CDR3 DNA sequence: TGTGCCAGCAGCAACCACAGGGGGCAGACTAATGAAAAACTGTTTTTT.

A single count supports this clone. Other DNA variants within this sample encode the same CDR3. The chain uses TRBV5-1 and TRBJ2-7; 9 bases are shared with TRBD1. Unmatched junction bases numbered 5, after V lost 2 bases and J lost 5 bases. Looked up from germline, CDR1 is SGHRS and CDR2 is YFSETQ. The CDR3 has 14 residues. The CDR3 region has the DNA TGCGCCAGCAGCTTAGGGACAGGGATTCACGAGCAGTACTTC. This gives the protein CASSLGTGIHEQYF.

V usage is TRBV6-5 and J usage is TRBJ1-1, with D unresolved. Germline V gives CDR1 MNHEY, CDR2 SVGAGI. CDR3 length: 15 residues. With 0 bases removed from V and 1 base from J, the gap between germline ends came to 9 bases. CDR3 DNA: TGTGCCAGCAGTTACTCTCATCGGAGGAACACTGAAGCTTTCTTT. Encoded protein: CASSYSHRRNTEAFF.

The chain is built from TRBV9 and TRBJ1-3; unclear D gene. Germline V gives CDR1 SGDLS, CDR2 YYNGEE. The CDR3 runs 15 residues. V shed 4 bases and J shed 0 bases, with 11 bases lying between them. CDR3 sequence reads: CASSPRRSSGNTIYF. CDR3 nucleotides: TGTGCCAGCAGCCCCCGGCGGAGCTCTGGAAACACCATATATTTT.

The chain is built from TRBV5-1 and TRBJ2-2, with 8 bases fitting TRBD1. J lost 0 bases, V lost 5 bases, and 3 bases had no gene match. CDR1 is SGHRS, CDR2 YFSETQ, per germline. This CDR3 is 15 amino acids long. The CDR3 DNA is TGCGCCAGCAGGTCGGGACAGGCGAACACCGGGGAGCTGTTTTTT. Translated: CASRSGQANTGELFF.

J is TRBJ1-1 and V is TRBV9, with 7 bases fitting TRBD1. Germline V CDR1 and CDR2: SGDLS, YYNGEE. This CDR3 is built from 16 residues. The V segment lost 3 bases and the J segment 0 bases; nucleotides outside the gene matches: 8. The CDR3 DNA reads TGTGCCAGCAGCGAGCGGGTAGGGGGCTTGAACACTGAAGCTTTCTTT. As protein: CASSERVGGLNTEAFF.

This chain uses TRBV28 with TRBJ1-2; 9 bases are shared with TRBD1. Germline assignment: CDR1 MDHEN and CDR2 SYDVKM. CDR3 length equals 16 residues. J was trimmed by 1 base and V by 2 bases; bases with no gene match: 5. The DNA for the CDR3 is TGTGCCAGCAGTTTAGACGGGGACAGGGTTAACTATGGCTACACCTTC. Translated: CASSLDGDRVNYGYTF.